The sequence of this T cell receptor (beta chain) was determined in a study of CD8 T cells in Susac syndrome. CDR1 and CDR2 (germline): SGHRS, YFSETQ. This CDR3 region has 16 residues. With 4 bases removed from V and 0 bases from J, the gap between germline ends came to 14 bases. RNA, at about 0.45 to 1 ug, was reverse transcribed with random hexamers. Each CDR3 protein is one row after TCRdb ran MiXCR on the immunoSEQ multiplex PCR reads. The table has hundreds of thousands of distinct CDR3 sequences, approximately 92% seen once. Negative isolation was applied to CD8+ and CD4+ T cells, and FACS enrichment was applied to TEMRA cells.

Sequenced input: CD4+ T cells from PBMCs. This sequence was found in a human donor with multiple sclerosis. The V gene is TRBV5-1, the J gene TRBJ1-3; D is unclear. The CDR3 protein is CASSPTSGISGNTIYF. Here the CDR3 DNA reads TGCGCCAGCAGCCCTACCTCAGGAATCTCTGGAAACACCATATATTTT. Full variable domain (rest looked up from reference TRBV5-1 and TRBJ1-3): KAGVTQTPRYLIKTRGQQVTLSCSPISGHRSVSWYQQTPGQGLQFLFEYFSETQRNKGNFPGRFSGRQFSNSRSEMNVSTLELGDSALYLCASSPTSGISGNTIYFGEGSWLTVV.